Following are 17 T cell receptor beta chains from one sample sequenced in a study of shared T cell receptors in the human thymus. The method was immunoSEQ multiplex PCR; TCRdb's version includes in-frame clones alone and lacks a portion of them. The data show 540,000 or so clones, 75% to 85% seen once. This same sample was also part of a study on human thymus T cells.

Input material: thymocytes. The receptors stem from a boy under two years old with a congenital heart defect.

The CDR3 nucleotides read TGTGCCAGCATCAACCAAAAGGGGGCGAACACTGAAGCTTTCTTT. This sequence encodes CASINQKGANTEAFF. The chain links TRBV7-2 to TRBJ1-1, with 7 bases that match TRBD1. The CDR3 extends over 15 amino acids. V shed 7 bases and J 1 base; nucleotides not matched to a gene: 9. Germline V gene sequence: CDR1 SGHTA, CDR2 FQGNSA.

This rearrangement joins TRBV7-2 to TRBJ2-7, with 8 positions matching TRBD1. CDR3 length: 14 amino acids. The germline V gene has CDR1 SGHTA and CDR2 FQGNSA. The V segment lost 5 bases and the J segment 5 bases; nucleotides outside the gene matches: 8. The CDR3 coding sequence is TGTGCCAGCAGCCCGGGACAGGCGAGCGACGAGCAGTACTTC. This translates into CASSPGQASDEQYF.

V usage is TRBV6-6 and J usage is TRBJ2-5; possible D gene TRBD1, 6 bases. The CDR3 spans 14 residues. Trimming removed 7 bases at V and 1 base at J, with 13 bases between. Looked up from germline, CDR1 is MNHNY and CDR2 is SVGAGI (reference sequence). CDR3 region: CASTNRQAQETQYF. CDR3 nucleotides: TGTGCCAGCACCAACCGACAGGCCCAAGAGACCCAGTACTTC.

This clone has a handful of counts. The CDR3: CASSMISGSNTGELFF. In DNA form, the CDR3 reads TGTGCCAGTAGTATGATTAGCGGATCGAACACCGGGGAGCTGTTTTTT. V and J are TRBV19 and TRBJ2-2; perhaps TRBD2 as D (6 bases). Germline lookup yields CDR1 LNHDA and CDR2 SQIVND (reference sequence). Trimming removed 3 bases at V and 0 bases at J, with 11 bases between. This CDR3 spans 16 amino acids.

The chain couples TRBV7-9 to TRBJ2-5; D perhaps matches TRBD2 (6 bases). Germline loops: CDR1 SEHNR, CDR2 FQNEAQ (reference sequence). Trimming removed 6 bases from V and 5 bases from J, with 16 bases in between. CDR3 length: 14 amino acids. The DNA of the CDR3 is TGTGCCAGCAGGTCCGGGAGTAATGGGGAGACCCAGTACTTC. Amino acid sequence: CASRSGSNGETQYF.

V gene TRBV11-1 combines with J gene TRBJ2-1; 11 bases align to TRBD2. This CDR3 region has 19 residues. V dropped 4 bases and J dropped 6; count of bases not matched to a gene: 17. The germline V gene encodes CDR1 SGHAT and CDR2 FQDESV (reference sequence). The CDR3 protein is CASSSRLAGPFPVSNEQFF. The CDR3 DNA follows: TGTGCCAGCAGCTCCAGACTAGCGGGACCCTTTCCCGTGAGCAATGAGCAGTTCTTC.

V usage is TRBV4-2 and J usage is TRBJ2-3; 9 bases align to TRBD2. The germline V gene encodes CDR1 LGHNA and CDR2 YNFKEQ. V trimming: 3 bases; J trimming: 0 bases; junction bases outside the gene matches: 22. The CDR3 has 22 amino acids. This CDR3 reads CASSHRRGLAFPLQRSTDTQYF. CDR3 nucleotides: TGTGCCAGCAGCCACCGTAGGGGACTAGCTTTCCCACTCCAAAGAAGCACAGATACGCAGTATTTT.

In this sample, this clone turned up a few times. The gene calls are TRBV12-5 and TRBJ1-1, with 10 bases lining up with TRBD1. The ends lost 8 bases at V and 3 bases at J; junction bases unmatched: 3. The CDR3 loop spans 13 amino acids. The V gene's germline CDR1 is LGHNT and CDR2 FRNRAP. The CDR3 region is CASSGQGDTEAFF. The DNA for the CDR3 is TGTGCTAGTAGTGGACAGGGGGACACTGAAGCTTTCTTT. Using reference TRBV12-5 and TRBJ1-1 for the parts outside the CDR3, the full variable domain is DARVTQTPRHKVTEMGQEVTMRCQPILGHNTVFWYRQTMMQGLELLAYFRNRAPLDDSGMPKDRFSAEMPDATLATLKIQPSEPRDSAVYFCASSGQGDTEAFFGQGTRLTVV.

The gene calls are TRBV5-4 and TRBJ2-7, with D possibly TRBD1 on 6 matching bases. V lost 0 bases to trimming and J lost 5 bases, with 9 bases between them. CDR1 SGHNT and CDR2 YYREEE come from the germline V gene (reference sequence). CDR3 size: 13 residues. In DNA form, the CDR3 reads TGTGCCAGCAGCTTGGCCACAGGGAACGAGCAGTACTTC. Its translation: CASSLATGNEQYF.

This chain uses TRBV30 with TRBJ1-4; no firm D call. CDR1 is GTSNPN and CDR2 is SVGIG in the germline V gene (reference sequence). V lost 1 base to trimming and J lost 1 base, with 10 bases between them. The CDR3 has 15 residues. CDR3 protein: CAWSGRSGTNEKLFF. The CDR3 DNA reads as TGTGCCTGGAGTGGGCGAAGCGGAACTAATGAAAAACTGTTTTTT.

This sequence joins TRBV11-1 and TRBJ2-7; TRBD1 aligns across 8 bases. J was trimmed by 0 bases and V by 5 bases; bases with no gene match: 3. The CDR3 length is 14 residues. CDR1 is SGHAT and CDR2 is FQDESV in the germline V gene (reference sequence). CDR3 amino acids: CASSEGQASYEQYF. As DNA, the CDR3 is TGTGCCAGCAGCGAGGGACAGGCCTCCTACGAGCAGTACTTC.

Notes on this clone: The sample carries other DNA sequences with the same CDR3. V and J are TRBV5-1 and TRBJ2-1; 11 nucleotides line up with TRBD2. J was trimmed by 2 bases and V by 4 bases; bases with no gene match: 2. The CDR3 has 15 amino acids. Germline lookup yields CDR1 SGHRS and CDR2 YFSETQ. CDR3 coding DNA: TGCGCCAGCAGCCCGGGACTAGCGGCCTACAATGAGCAGTTCTTC. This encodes CASSPGLAAYNEQFF.

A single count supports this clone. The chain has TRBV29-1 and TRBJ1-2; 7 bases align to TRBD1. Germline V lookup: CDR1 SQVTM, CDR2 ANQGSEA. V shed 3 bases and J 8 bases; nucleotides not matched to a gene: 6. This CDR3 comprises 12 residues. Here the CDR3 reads CSVDKGAGGYTF. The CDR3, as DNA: TGCAGCGTTGATAAGGGGGCGGGGGGCTACACCTTC.

CDR3 sequence: CASSKSTLAHIQETQYF. As DNA, the CDR3 is TGTGCCAGCAGCAAATCGACCCTAGCGCACATTCAAGAGACCCAGTACTTC. V is TRBV4-2 and J is TRBJ2-5, with D possibly matching TRBD2 (6 bases). The ends were cut back, 5 bases at V and 2 bases at J, with 21 bases in the middle. CDR3 length: 17 residues. Germline V gene lookup returns CDR1 LGHNA and CDR2 YNFKEQ.

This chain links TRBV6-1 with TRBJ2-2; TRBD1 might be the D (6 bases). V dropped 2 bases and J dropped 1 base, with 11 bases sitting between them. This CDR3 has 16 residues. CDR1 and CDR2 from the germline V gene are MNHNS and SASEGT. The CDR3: CASSEKGQLNTGELFF. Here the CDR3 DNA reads TGTGCCAGCAGTGAAAAAGGACAGCTGAACACCGGGGAGCTGTTTTTT.

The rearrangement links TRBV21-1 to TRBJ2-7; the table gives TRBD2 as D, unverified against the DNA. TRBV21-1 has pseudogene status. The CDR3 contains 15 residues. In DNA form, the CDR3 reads TGTGCCAGCAGCAAGAGACTAGCGGGATTATACGAGCAGTACTTC. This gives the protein CASSKRLAGLYEQYF.

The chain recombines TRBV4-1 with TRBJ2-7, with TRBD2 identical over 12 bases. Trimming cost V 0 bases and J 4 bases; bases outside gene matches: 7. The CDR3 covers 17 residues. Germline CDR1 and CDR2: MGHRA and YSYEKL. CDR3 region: CASSQEPRLAGVYEQYF. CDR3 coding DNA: TGCGCCAGCAGCCAAGAACCTAGACTAGCGGGGGTATACGAGCAGTACTTC.